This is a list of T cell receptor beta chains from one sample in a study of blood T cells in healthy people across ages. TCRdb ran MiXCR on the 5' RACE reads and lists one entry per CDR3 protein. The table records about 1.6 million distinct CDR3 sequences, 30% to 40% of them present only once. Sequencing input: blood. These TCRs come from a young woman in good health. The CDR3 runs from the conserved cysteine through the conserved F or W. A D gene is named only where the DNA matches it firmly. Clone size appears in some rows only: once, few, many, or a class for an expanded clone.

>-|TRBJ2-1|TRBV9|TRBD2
TGTGCCAGCAGCGAATCCCTGTCTAGCGGGAGCTACAATGAGCAGTTCTTC
CASSESLSSGSYNEQFF
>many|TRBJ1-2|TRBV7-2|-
TGTGCCAGCAGCTTTCGGGGGAGCGGCTACACCTTC
CASSFRGSGYTF
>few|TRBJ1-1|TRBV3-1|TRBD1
TGTGCCAGCAGCCAGACAGGGGGCGGGCGAACTGAAGCTTTCTTT
CASSQTGGGRTEAFF
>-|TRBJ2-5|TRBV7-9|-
TGTGCCAGCAGCCCCCCGGGTCGAAATTGGGGGGAGACCCAGTACTTC
CASSPPGRNWGETQYF
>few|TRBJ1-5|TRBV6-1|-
TGTGCCAGCAGTGAAGCTTGGGGGGCTCGACAGCCCCAGCATTTT
CASSEAWGARQPQHF
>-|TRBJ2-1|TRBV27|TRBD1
TGTGCCAGCAGTTTTTTGGCCAGGGGGAATGAGCAGTTCTTC
CASSFLARGNEQFF
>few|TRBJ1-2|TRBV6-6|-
TGTGCCAGCAATCCCGACCCGTGGGCCTATGGCTACACCTTC
CASNPDPWAYGYTF
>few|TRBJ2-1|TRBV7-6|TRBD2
TGTGCCAGCAGCTTAGCCTCTCCTCTTTCTAGCGGGGGGTCCCACCTCAATGAGCAGTTCTTC
CASSLASPLSSGGSHLNEQFF
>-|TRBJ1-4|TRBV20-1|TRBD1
TGCAGTGCTAGAGATCCCCCAGGGGGCCGAAATGAAAAACTGTTTTTT
CSARDPPGGRNEKLFF
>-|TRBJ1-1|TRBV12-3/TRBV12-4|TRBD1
TGTGCCAGCAGTTTCGACAGGGCAAGGGTAGTTACTGAAGCTTTCTTT
CASSFDRARVVTEAFF
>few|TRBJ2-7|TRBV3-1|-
TGTGCCAGCAGCCAAGATCTCTGGAGCTCCTACGAGCAGTACTTC
CASSQDLWSSYEQYF
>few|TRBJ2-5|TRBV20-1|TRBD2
TGCAGTGCGAGAGTTTGGAGCGGGGCTACCCAAGAGACCCAGTACTTC
CSARVWSGATQETQYF
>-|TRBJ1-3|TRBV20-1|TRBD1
TGCAGTGCTAGTGGGAGCGTGGGACAGCTCTCTGGAAACACCATATATTTT
CSASGSVGQLSGNTIYF